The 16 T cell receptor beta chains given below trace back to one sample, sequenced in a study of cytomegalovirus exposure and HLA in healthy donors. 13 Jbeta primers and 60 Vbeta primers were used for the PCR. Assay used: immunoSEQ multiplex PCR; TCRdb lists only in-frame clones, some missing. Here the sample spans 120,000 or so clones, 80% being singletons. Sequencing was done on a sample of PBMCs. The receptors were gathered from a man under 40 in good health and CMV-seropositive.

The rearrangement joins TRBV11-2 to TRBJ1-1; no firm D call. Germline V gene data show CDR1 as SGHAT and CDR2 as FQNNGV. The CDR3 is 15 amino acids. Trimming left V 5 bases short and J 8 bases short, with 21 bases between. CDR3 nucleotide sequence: TGTGCCAGCAGCCCCCTGACATATGGGAGAAGGGAAGCTTTCTTT. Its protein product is CASSPLTYGRREAFF.

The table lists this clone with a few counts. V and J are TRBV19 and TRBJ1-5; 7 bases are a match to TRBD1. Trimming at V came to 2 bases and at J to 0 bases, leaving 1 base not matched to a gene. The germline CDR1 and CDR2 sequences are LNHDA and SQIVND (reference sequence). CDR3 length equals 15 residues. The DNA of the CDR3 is TGTGCCAGTAGTATATACAGGGGTAGCAATCAGCCCCAGCATTTT. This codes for CASSIYRGSNQPQHF.

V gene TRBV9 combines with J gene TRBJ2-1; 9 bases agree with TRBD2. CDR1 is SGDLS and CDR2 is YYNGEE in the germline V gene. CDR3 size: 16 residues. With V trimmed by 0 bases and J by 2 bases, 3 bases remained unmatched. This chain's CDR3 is CASSVVPSGTYNEQFF. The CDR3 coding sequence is TGTGCCAGCAGCGTAGTGCCTAGCGGGACCTACAATGAGCAGTTCTTC.

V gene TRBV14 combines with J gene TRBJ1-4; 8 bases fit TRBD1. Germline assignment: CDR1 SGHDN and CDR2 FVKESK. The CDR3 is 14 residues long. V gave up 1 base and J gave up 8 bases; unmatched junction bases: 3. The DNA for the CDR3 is TGTGCCAGCAGCCAAGCCAGGGGGCGGGAAAAACTGTTTTTT. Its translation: CASSQARGREKLFF.

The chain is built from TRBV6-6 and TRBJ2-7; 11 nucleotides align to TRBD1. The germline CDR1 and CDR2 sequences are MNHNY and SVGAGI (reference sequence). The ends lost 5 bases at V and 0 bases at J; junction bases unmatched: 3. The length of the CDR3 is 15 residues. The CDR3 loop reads CASSPGTGGSYEQYF. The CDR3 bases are TGTGCCAGCAGTCCCGGGACAGGGGGCTCCTACGAGCAGTACTTC.

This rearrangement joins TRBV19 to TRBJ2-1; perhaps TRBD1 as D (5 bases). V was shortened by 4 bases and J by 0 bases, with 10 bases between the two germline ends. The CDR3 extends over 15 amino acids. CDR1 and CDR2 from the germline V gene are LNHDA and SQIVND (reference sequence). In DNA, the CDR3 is TGTGCCAGTAGTAATCAGGGAAGCTCCTACAATGAGCAGTTCTTC. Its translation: CASSNQGSSYNEQFF.

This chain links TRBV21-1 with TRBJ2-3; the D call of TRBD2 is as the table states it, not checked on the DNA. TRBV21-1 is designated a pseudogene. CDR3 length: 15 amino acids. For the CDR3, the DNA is TGTGCCAGCAGCGGAGGGGACGGAAGCACAGATACGCAGTATTTT. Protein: CASSGGDGSTDTQYF.

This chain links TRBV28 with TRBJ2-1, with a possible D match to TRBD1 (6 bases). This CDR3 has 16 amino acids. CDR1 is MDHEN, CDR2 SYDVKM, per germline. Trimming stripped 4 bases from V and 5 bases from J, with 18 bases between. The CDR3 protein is CASSSTRGNQNNEQFF. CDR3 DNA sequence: TGTGCCAGCAGTTCCACCAGGGGCAATCAGAACAATGAGCAGTTCTTC.

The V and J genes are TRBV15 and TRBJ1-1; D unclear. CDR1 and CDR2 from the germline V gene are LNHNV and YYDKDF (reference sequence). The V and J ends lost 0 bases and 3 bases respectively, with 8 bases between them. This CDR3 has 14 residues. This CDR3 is CATSRDRSHTEAFF. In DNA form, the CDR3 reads TGTGCCACCAGCAGAGATCGGAGTCACACTGAAGCTTTCTTT.

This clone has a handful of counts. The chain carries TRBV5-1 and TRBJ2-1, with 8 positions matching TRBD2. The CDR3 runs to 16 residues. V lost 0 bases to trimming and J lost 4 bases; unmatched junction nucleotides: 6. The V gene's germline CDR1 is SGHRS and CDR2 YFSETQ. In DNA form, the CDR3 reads TGCGCCAGCAGCTTGGAAGGACTAGCATATTACAATGAGCAGTTCTTC. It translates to CASSLEGLAYYNEQFF.

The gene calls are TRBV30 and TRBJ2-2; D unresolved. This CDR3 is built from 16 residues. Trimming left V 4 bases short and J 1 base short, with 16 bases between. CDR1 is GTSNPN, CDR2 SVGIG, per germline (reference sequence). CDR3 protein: CAWMWAGIQNTGELFF. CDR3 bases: TGTGCCTGGATGTGGGCAGGAATACAGAACACCGGGGAGCTGTTTTTT.

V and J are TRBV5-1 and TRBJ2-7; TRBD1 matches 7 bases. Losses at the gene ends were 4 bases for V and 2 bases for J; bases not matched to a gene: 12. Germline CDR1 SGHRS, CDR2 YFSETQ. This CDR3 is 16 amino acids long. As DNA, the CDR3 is TGCGCCAGCAGCCCACGAGACAGGGCCGGAACCTACGAGCAGTACTTC. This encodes CASSPRDRAGTYEQYF.

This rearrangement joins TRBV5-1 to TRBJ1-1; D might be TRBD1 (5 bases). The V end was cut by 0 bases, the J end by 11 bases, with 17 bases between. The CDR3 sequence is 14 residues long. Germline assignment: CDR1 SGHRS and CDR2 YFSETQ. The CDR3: CASSLAMVGLFAFF. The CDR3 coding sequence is TGCGCCAGCAGCTTGGCCATGGTGGGACTTTTCGCTTTCTTT.

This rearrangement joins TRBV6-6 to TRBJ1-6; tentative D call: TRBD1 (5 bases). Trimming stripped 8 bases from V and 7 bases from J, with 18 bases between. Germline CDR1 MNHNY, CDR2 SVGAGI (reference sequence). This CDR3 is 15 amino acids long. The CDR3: CASGNRRGGNSPLHF. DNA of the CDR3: TGTGCCAGCGGCAACCGGAGGGGCGGGAATTCACCCCTCCACTTT.

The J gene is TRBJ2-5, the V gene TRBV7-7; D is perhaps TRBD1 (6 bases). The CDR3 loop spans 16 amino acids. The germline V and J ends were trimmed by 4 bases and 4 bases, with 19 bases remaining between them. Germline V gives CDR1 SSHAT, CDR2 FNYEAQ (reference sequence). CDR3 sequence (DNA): TGTGCCAGCAGCTGGCCTCCGGAACAGGACAGAGAGACCCAGTACTTC. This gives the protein CASSWPPEQDRETQYF.

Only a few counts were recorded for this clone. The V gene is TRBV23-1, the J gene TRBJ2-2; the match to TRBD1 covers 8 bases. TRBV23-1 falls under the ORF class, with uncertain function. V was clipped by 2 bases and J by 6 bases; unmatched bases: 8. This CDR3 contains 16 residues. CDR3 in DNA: TGCGCCAGCAGTCAACCGGGACAGGTGCCCCCCGGGGAGCTGTTTTTT. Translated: CASSQPGQVPPGELFF.